The sequence of this TCR beta chain was determined in a study of glioma-infiltrating T cells after dendritic cell vaccination. The assay was immunoSEQ multiplex PCR, and TCRdb's table has in-frame clones only and misses some. The sample includes around 97,000 clones, 80% to 90% of them seen just once. This clone was seen a single time. Sample: blood, taken before dendritic cell vaccination. The TCR originated in a human donor with glioblastoma.

CDR3 sequence: CASSYAYSGANVLTF. The CDR3 DNA follows: TGTGCCAGCAGTTACGCGTACTCTGGGGCCAACGTCCTGACTTTC. The V and J genes are TRBV6-5 and TRBJ2-6; D remains ambiguous. The CDR3 totals 15 residues. Germline V CDR1 and CDR2: MNHEY, SVGAGI. The V end lost 2 bases, the J end lost 0 bases, and 5 bases lay between the germline ends.